Reported below is one T cell receptor (beta chain). This entry is derived from a study of shared T cell receptors in the human thymus. Repertoires were generated with immunoSEQ multiplex PCR, while TCRdb's copy carries only in-frame clones and drops some. The table shows around 730,000 clones, with 70% to 90% occurring only once. This CDR3 has 12 residues. Germline-derived CDR1 and CDR2 are SGHAT and FQNNGV. V was pared by 1 base and J by 9 bases, with 7 bases between. The sample also formed part of further work on human thymus T cells.

The origin of this receptor is a girl less than two years old with a congenital heart defect. Sequencing was done on a sample of thymocytes. The rearrangement uses TRBV11-2 and TRBJ2-1; D is undetermined. The CDR3 here is CASSLVRSEQFF. The DNA of the CDR3 is TGTGCCAGCAGCTTAGTTAGAAGTGAGCAGTTCTTC.